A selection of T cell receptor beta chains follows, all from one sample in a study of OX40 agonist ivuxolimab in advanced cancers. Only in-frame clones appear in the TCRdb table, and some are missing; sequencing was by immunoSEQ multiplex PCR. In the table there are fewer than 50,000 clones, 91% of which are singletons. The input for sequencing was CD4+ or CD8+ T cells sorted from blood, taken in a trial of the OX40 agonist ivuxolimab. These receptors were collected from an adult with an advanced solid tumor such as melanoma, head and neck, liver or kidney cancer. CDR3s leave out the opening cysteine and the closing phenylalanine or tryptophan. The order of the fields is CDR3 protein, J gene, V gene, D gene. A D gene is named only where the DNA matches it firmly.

cdr3_aa: ASSELRVVDTQY; j_call: TRBJ2-3; v_call: TRBV10-2; d_call: -
cdr3_aa: ASSLRGGSGANVLT; j_call: TRBJ2-6; v_call: TRBV5-4; d_call: TRBD2
cdr3_aa: ASSFRDRGYNEQF; j_call: TRBJ2-1; v_call: TRBV7-9; d_call: TRBD1
cdr3_aa: SALQGAEEKLF; j_call: TRBJ1-4; v_call: TRBV29-1; d_call: TRBD1
cdr3_aa: SVEGAGWDYGYT; j_call: TRBJ1-2; v_call: TRBV29-1; d_call: -
cdr3_aa: ASSPTVANTGELF; j_call: TRBJ2-2; v_call: TRBV5-1; d_call: -
cdr3_aa: ASSYSRTGNYGYT; j_call: TRBJ1-2; v_call: TRBV6-5; d_call: TRBD1
cdr3_aa: ASSWVAGDLGGYT; j_call: TRBJ1-2; v_call: TRBV7-3; d_call: -
cdr3_aa: AISASGREYEQY; j_call: TRBJ2-7; v_call: TRBV10-3; d_call: -
cdr3_aa: ASSSGVASGIYEQY; j_call: TRBJ2-7; v_call: TRBV19; d_call: TRBD2
cdr3_aa: SVGVQGLGGYT; j_call: TRBJ1-2; v_call: TRBV29-1; d_call: -
cdr3_aa: ASDSGLLNAEAF; j_call: TRBJ1-1; v_call: TRBV2; d_call: -
cdr3_aa: AWTKGAGELF; j_call: TRBJ2-2; v_call: TRBV30; d_call: -
cdr3_aa: AWNGRGNTIY; j_call: TRBJ1-3; v_call: TRBV30; d_call: -
cdr3_aa: ASSEEDSLTNYGYT; j_call: TRBJ1-2; v_call: TRBV13; d_call: -
cdr3_aa: ASSLWGGTDTQY; j_call: TRBJ2-3; v_call: TRBV5-4; d_call: -
cdr3_aa: ASSPPGQRDSEQF; j_call: TRBJ2-1; v_call: TRBV13; d_call: -
cdr3_aa: ASSLAGTALYEQY; j_call: TRBJ2-7; v_call: TRBV7-2; d_call: TRBD1
cdr3_aa: ASFHPPPDTYEQY; j_call: TRBJ2-7; v_call: TRBV18; d_call: -
cdr3_aa: ASSYLAGGPGGELF; j_call: TRBJ2-2; v_call: TRBV6-6; d_call: TRBD2
cdr3_aa: ASSLWNRGPT; j_call: TRBJ1-4; v_call: TRBV28; d_call: -
cdr3_aa: ASSPTTSNQPQH; j_call: TRBJ1-5; v_call: TRBV27; d_call: -
cdr3_aa: ASSPETSGNEQF; j_call: TRBJ2-1; v_call: TRBV9; d_call: TRBD2
cdr3_aa: ASSSSIAGAVYEQY; j_call: TRBJ2-7; v_call: TRBV27; d_call: TRBD2
cdr3_aa: ASSSGTSDSYEQY; j_call: TRBJ2-7; v_call: TRBV7-8; d_call: TRBD2
cdr3_aa: ASSFIIAGGVDTQY; j_call: TRBJ2-3; v_call: TRBV27; d_call: TRBD2
cdr3_aa: ASSRIVTYEQY; j_call: TRBJ2-7; v_call: TRBV6-1; d_call: -
cdr3_aa: ASSQEEGLINTEAF; j_call: TRBJ1-1; v_call: TRBV4-2; d_call: -
cdr3_aa: ASSVEGETSSYEQY; j_call: TRBJ2-7; v_call: TRBV6-6; d_call: -
cdr3_aa: ASSKTSGIDNEQF; j_call: TRBJ2-1; v_call: TRBV5-5; d_call: TRBD2
cdr3_aa: AISDRDSPNYGYT; j_call: TRBJ1-2; v_call: TRBV10-3; d_call: TRBD1
cdr3_aa: ASSYSRVRGLDEQF; j_call: TRBJ2-1; v_call: TRBV6-5; d_call: -
cdr3_aa: ASSLQASSNTGELF; j_call: TRBJ2-2; v_call: TRBV7-9; d_call: -
cdr3_aa: ASSQGQGRSYEQY; j_call: TRBJ2-7; v_call: TRBV28; d_call: TRBD1
cdr3_aa: ASSLGPAATIDEQF; j_call: TRBJ2-1; v_call: TRBV11-3; d_call: -
cdr3_aa: ASSPPFGFYNEQF; j_call: TRBJ2-1; v_call: TRBV7-9; d_call: -
cdr3_aa: ASSGGDTQRVAEAF; j_call: TRBJ1-1; v_call: TRBV7-9; d_call: -
cdr3_aa: ASSQGGGIDEQY; j_call: TRBJ2-7; v_call: TRBV4-1; d_call: -
cdr3_aa: ASSYSRAGYNEQF; j_call: TRBJ2-1; v_call: TRBV6-5; d_call: -
cdr3_aa: ASTHPLGRTNEQF; j_call: TRBJ2-1; v_call: TRBV7-9; d_call: -
cdr3_aa: ASSTYDFIQY; j_call: TRBJ2-5; v_call: TRBV27; d_call: -
cdr3_aa: ASSFVAGNQPQH; j_call: TRBJ1-5; v_call: TRBV27; d_call: -
cdr3_aa: ASGSGPYNEQF; j_call: TRBJ2-1; v_call: TRBV4-2; d_call: TRBD2